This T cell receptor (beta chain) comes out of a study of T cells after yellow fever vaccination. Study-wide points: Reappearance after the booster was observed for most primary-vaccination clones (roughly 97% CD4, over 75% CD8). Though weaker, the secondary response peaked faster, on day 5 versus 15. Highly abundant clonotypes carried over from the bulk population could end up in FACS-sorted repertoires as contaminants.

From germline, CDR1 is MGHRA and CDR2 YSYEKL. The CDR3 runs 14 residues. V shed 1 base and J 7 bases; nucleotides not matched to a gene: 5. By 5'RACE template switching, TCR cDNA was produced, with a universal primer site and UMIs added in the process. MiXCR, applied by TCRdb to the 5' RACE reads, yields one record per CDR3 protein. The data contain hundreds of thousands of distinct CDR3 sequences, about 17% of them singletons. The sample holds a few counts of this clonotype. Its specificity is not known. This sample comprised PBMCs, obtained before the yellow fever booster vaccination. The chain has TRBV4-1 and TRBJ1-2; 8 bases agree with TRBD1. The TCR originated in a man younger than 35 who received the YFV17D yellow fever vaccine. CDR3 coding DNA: TGCGCCAGCAGCCAAGGGACAGGGATTCGTGGCTACACCTTC. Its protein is CASSQGTGIRGYTF.